The T cell receptor beta chain under discussion was sequenced for a study of T-cell memory formation after mild COVID-19. Study-wide background: In these data, TCR clusters were largely donor specific. Findings of the study overall: While clones contracting from day 15 to 85 were balanced between CD4 and CD8, later expanders leaned CD4+. The finding that pre-infection memory included some responding clones suggested that cross-reactive memory joined. The authors left the SARS-CoV-2 specificity of second-wave clones peaking on day 37 unconfirmed.

Germline CDR1 LNHDA, CDR2 SQIVND (reference sequence). Between the trimmed V and J ends, which lost 8 bases and 2 bases, there was a span of 6 bases. This CDR3 is 11 amino acids long. TCRdb re-analysed the 5' RACE reads in MiXCR, keeping a single row per CDR3 protein. The sample shows around 300,000 distinct CDR3 sequences, roughly a fifth of them seen only once. In the case of this clonotype: Antigen unknown.

The clonotype comes from a man between 18 and 29 years old who had mild COVID-19 (a few samples of this study predate the infection). Cell type and time point are not known. Sequenced material: PBMCs or a T cell subset sorted from them (not recorded which). This chain joins TRBV19 and TRBJ1-2; D not certain. CDR3 nucleotides: TGTGCCAGTGGACCGAACTATGGCTACACCTTC. This encodes CASGPNYGYTF.